These 27 T cell receptor gamma chains originate from one sample sequenced in a study of gamma delta lymphoproliferative disorders and STAT genes. With CATT, TCRdb re-called clones from the multiplex PCR reads. Of 1,500 to 2,000 gamma-chain clones in the sample, roughly 9.7% were seen once. PBMCs from patients and controls supplied the genomic DNA for sequencing. Sequencing was carried out using blood. All receptors derive from a human donor in good health.

This clone is medium-sized (0.01 to 0.1%). The rearrangement joins TRGV2 to TRGJ1 or TRGJ2. No J segment appears in TCRdb, so it was assigned here by matching the sequence to germline. Germline V CDR1 and CDR2: EGSNGY, YDSYNSKV. The J segment lost 12 bases and the V segment lost 4 bases, leaving 6 bases of the junction unmatched. The CDR3 extends over 10 amino acids. In DNA, the CDR3 is TGTGCCACCTGGGAGGGCAGGAAACTCTTT. As protein: CATWEGRKLF.

Judged by abundance, this clone is large. V usage is TRGV10 and J usage is TRGJP1. The J gene comes from matching the DNA to germline here; TCRdb lacks it. TRGV10 is an open reading frame whose function is uncertain. This CDR3 has 14 residues. V shed 8 bases and J 4 bases; nucleotides not matched to a gene: 8. CDR3 in DNA: TGTGCTGCGTGGGGTGGGGTCACTGGTTGGTTCAAGATATTT. This encodes CAAWGGVTGWFKIF.

A note on this clone: The limits of the CDR3 on the DNA are not certain, so only TCRdb's listed CDR3 is given. The V gene is given as TRGV8, and no J gene call is available. Germline CDR1 VENAVY, CDR2 YDSYNSRV. The CDR3 region is 18 residues in length, termini included. The CDR3 protein is CATWERVIRNSLAVEQHF.

By proportion, this clone is large. The chain is built from TRGV5 and TRGJ1 or TRGJ2. The J gene is absent in TCRdb and was assigned here via DNA matching to germline. The CDR3 length is 12 residues. V gave up 5 bases and J gave up 3 bases; unmatched junction bases: 4. The germline V gene encodes CDR1 VINAFY and CDR2 YDVSNSKD. CDR3 bases: TGTGCCACCTGGGGCTCTTATTATAAGAAACTCTTT. Protein product: CATWGSYYKKLF.

The sample holds many counts of this clone. V and J are TRGV8 and TRGJ1 or TRGJ2. As TCRdb names no J gene, one was assigned here on the basis of a DNA match to germline. There are 13 residues in the CDR3. J was trimmed by 0 bases and V by 5 bases; bases with no gene match: 4. Per the germline V gene, CDR1 is VENAVY and CDR2 is YDSYNSRV. CDR3 protein: CATWGTNYYKKLF. The CDR3 DNA follows: TGTGCCACCTGGGGCACGAATTATTATAAGAAACTCTTT.

Relative to its sample, this clone is medium-sized. This rearrangement joins TRGV11 to TRGJP2. Germline matching of the DNA provided the J gene here, since TCRdb leaves it blank. Being an ORF, TRGV11 has a function that is uncertain. The CDR3 consists of 19 residues. Losses at the gene ends were 0 bases for V and 1 base for J; bases not matched to a gene: 11. The DNA for the CDR3 is TGTGCCTGCTGGATTAGGCACCCTCAGTTAGGTAGTAGTGATTGGATCAAGACGTTT. Translating it yields CACWIRHPQLGSSDWIKTF.

This chain joins TRGV11 and TRGJ1 or TRGJ2. Germline matching of the DNA provided the J gene here, since TCRdb leaves it blank. TRGV11 is identified as an open reading frame with a role that is uncertain. This CDR3 contains 15 residues. The ends lost 4 bases at V and 4 bases at J; junction bases unmatched: 10. The CDR3 region is CACWIRPSFYYKKLF. In DNA, the CDR3 is TGTGCCTGCTGGATTAGACCTTCTTTCTATTATAAGAAACTCTTT.

In its sample, this clone is medium-sized. The chain is built from TRGV10 and TRGJ1 or TRGJ2. TCRdb supplies no J gene; here it was assigned by aligning the nucleotide sequence to germline. TRGV10 is filed as an ORF, its function uncertain. The J segment lost 7 bases and the V segment lost 8 bases, leaving 9 bases of the junction unmatched. The CDR3 is 12 residues long. The CDR3 region is CAAWDSCYKKLF. The CDR3 nucleotides read TGTGCTGCGTGGGATTCGTGCTATAAGAAACTCTTT.

This clone has just a few counts. A read error likely explains why the TCRdb protein, taken from a much larger clone, differs from this DNA's translation at residue 8; the protein shown is translated from the DNA. The gene calls are TRGV2 and TRGJP1. The J gene, missing from TCRdb, was assigned here through DNA to germline matching. From germline, CDR1 is EGSNGY and CDR2 YDSYNSKV. This CDR3 is built from 11 residues. In DNA, the CDR3 is TGTGCCACCTGGGTTGGTTGGCTCAAGATATTT. Translation gives CATWVGWLKIF.

Ten or more counts support this clone. The V gene is TRGV9, the J gene TRGJ1 or TRGJ2. TCRdb carries no J gene annotation; the J gene was assigned here by matching the DNA with germline. This CDR3 spans 11 amino acids. Germline CDR1 reads GITISATS; CDR2 reads ISYDGTV (reference sequence). Losses at the gene ends were 9 bases for V and 2 bases for J; bases not matched to a gene: 4. The CDR3 DNA follows: TGTGCCTTGGGTGATTATTATAAGAAACTCTTT. Translated: CALGDYYKKLF.

This clone is large. The chain joins TRGV4 to TRGJ1 or TRGJ2. The J gene, missing from TCRdb, was assigned here through DNA to germline matching. The V gene end was trimmed by 0 bases and the J gene end by 11 bases; junction bases not matched to a gene: 25. The CDR3 extends over 18 amino acids. Germline V gene lookup returns CDR1 EGSTGY and CDR2 YDSYTSSV. The CDR3 reads CATWDGRWWVGWNGQKLF. Here the CDR3 DNA reads TGTGCCACCTGGGATGGGCGGTGGTGGGTGGGTTGGAACGGGCAGAAACTCTTT.

Within the sample, this clone is medium-sized. The chain combines TRGV2 with TRGJP2. TCRdb records no J gene; here it was assigned by comparing the DNA to germline. The V and J ends lost 2 bases and 2 bases, in that order; junction bases with no gene match: 2. The CDR3 length is 14 residues. In germline, CDR1 is EGSNGY, CDR2 YDSYNSKV. CDR3 DNA: TGTGCCACCTGGGACGAGAGTAGTGATTGGATCAAGACGTTT. Translated, it gives CATWDESSDWIKTF.

About this clone: The DNA is left out, because the CDR3 cannot be placed on it with certainty; the CDR3 is given as TCRdb lists it. This CDR3 is CACWIRHPRNSLAVEQHF. The V gene was identified as TRGV11, while no J gene was called. TRGV11 is filed as an ORF, its function uncertain. From its first to its last residue, the CDR3 has 18 amino acids.

In its sample, this clone ranks as medium-sized. The J gene has no call, while the V gene is TRGV11. TRGV11 is annotated as an ORF whose role is uncertain. The CDR3 covers 9 residues. The CDR3 sequence is CACWIRKVF. CDR3 DNA sequence: TGTGCCTGCTGGATTAGAAAGGTTTTT.

By sample share, this clone is medium-sized. The rearrangement uses TRGV9 and TRGJ1 or TRGJ2. Since TCRdb gives no J gene, matching the DNA to germline was used here to assign it. The CDR3 length is 11 residues. With 2 bases clipped from V and 9 bases from J, the junction kept 4 bases outside the gene matches. CDR1 and CDR2 (germline): GITISATS, ISYDGTV (reference sequence). CDR3: CALWEGTKKLF. The CDR3, as DNA: TGTGCCTTGTGGGAGGGAACTAAGAAACTCTTT.

By frequency in the sample, this clone is medium-sized. V and J are TRGV2 and TRGJP2. As TCRdb names no J gene, one was assigned here on the basis of a DNA match to germline. V lost 3 bases to trimming and J lost 0 bases; unmatched junction nucleotides: 4. This CDR3 region has 15 residues. CDR1 is EGSNGY, CDR2 YDSYNSKV, per germline. CDR3 DNA: TGTGCCACCTGGGACTATTATAGTAGTGATTGGATCAAGACGTTT. Residues: CATWDYYSSDWIKTF.

At least ten counts were recorded for this clone. The J gene is TRGJ1 or TRGJ2, the V gene TRGV4. Here the J gene was assigned by germline matching of the DNA, as TCRdb has none. The CDR3 spans 13 residues. Germline V gene lookup returns CDR1 EGSTGY and CDR2 YDSYTSSV. J lost 6 bases, V lost 0 bases, and 5 bases had no gene match. The CDR3 sequence is CATWDGHRYKKLF. As DNA, the CDR3 is TGTGCCACCTGGGATGGGCACCGTTATAAGAAACTCTTT.

This clone is medium-sized (0.01 to 0.1%) by share. V is TRGV3 and J is TRGJ1 or TRGJ2. The J gene is not listed in TCRdb, so it was assigned here from a DNA match to germline. The CDR3 has 14 amino acids. Germline V gives CDR1 VTNTFY, CDR2 YDVSTARD (reference sequence). V lost 0 bases, J lost 2 bases, and 4 bases stayed unmatched. The CDR3 coding sequence is TGTGCCACCTGGGACAGGCCGCATTATTATAAGAAACTCTTT. This sequence encodes CATWDRPHYYKKLF.

The rearrangement uses TRGV2 and TRGJ1 or TRGJ2. No J gene was available from TCRdb, and it was assigned here by a germline match of the DNA. Germline V lookup: CDR1 EGSNGY, CDR2 YDSYNSKV. The CDR3 has 12 residues. The trim removed 3 bases at V and 11 bases at J, leaving 10 bases unmatched. CDR3: CATWDRGREKLF. In DNA form, the CDR3 reads TGTGCCACCTGGGACCGGGGTAGGGAGAAACTCTTT.

This clone qualifies as medium-sized. At the DNA level, this CDR3 is encoded by other sequences in the same sample as well. The genes are TRGV3 and TRGJ1 or TRGJ2. The J gene is absent in TCRdb and was assigned here via DNA matching to germline. The CDR3 sequence is 13 residues long. Trimming cost V 3 bases and J 4 bases; bases outside gene matches: 6. Looked up from germline, CDR1 is VTNTFY and CDR2 is YDVSTARD (reference sequence). The CDR3 DNA sequence: TGTGCCACCTGGGACCGTTCATATTATAAGAAACTCTTT. This translates into CATWDRSYYKKLF.

This clone is labeled medium-sized. J is TRGJ1 or TRGJ2 and V is TRGV9. Here the J gene came from matching the DNA to germline, since TCRdb omits it. The trim removed 1 base at V and 3 bases at J, leaving 9 bases unmatched. The CDR3 extends over 15 amino acids. CDR1 and CDR2 from the germline V gene are GITISATS and ISYDGTV (reference sequence). This CDR3 is CALWEVPPPYYKKLF. In DNA, the CDR3 is TGTGCCTTGTGGGAGGTCCCTCCTCCTTATTATAAGAAACTCTTT.

The table lists this clone with many counts. The V call is TRGV9, the J call TRGJ1 or TRGJ2. No J gene is reported in TCRdb; it was inferred here by comparing the DNA with germline. The CDR3 runs to 16 residues. J was trimmed by 0 bases and V by 0 bases; bases with no gene match: 8. The germline gives CDR1 GITISATS, CDR2 ISYDGTV (reference sequence). CDR3 sequence (DNA): TGTGCCTTGTGGGAGGTGCCCCCCCTGAATTATTATAAGAAACTCTTT. It specifies CALWEVPPLNYYKKLF.

Within the sample, this clone is medium-sized. J gene calling gave no result, while the V gene is TRGV4. Germline CDR1 reads EGSTGY; CDR2 reads YDSYTSSV. The CDR3 is 13 amino acids. For the CDR3, the DNA is TGTGCCACCTGGGGCCCTAGGAGCCGTCTTAAACTCTTT. This gives the protein CATWGPRSRLKLF.

The chain joins TRGV10 to TRGJP2. No J segment appears in TCRdb, so it was assigned here by matching the sequence to germline. TRGV10 qualifies as an ORF whose function is uncertain. This CDR3 is 16 amino acids long. The trim removed 8 bases at V and 9 bases at J, leaving 19 bases unmatched. CDR3 in amino acids: CAAWDLDRAPYWIKTF. Here the CDR3 DNA reads TGTGCTGCGTGGGACCTCGACCGGGCCCCTTATTGGATCAAGACGTTT.

This clone ranks as medium-sized (0.01 to 0.1%). The chain couples TRGV8 to TRGJ1 or TRGJ2. TCRdb offers no J gene call, so here the DNA was matched to germline to obtain one. From germline, CDR1 is VENAVY and CDR2 YDSYNSRV. The CDR3 totals 14 residues. V lost 1 base, J lost 3 bases, and 6 bases stayed unmatched. CDR3 sequence: CATWDRGLYYKKLF. CDR3 bases: TGTGCCACCTGGGATAGAGGCCTTTATTATAAGAAACTCTTT.

This clone rates as medium-sized (0.01 to 0.1%). The chain has TRGV9 and TRGJP. Because TCRdb records no J gene, it was assigned here through a match of the DNA to germline. V dropped 3 bases and J dropped 3; count of bases not matched to a gene: 2. The CDR3 length is 16 residues. CDR1 is GITISATS, CDR2 ISYDGTV, per germline (reference sequence). In nucleotides, the CDR3 is TGTGCCTTGTGGGAGCTGCAAGAGTTGGGCAAAAAAATCAAGGTATTT. This codes for CALWELQELGKKIKVF.

By proportion, this clone is medium-sized (0.01 to 0.1%). The V call is TRGV3, the J call TRGJ1 or TRGJ2. The J gene, left out of TCRdb, was set here by checking the DNA against germline. Germline V gene data show CDR1 as VTNTFY and CDR2 as YDVSTARD (reference sequence). The CDR3 has 14 residues. The V segment lost 0 bases and the J segment 4 bases; nucleotides outside the gene matches: 6. CDR3 coding DNA: TGTGCCACCTGGGACAGGCTCCTCTATTATAAGAAACTCTTT. Its translation is CATWDRLLYYKKLF.